These 26 T cell receptor beta chains came from one sample sequenced in a study of blood T cell repertoires in COVID-19. The data were produced by immunoSEQ multiplex PCR, yet TCRdb's version contains in-frame clones alone and is incomplete. The sample contains 250,000 to 300,000 clones, around 88% of which appear only once. The source material was peripheral blood. All receptors come from a woman aged 25 to 39 who had recovered from COVID-19.

The rearrangement joins TRBV5-1 to TRBJ1-4, with 8 nucleotides matching TRBD1. Germline-derived CDR1 and CDR2 are SGHRS and YFSETQ. The J segment lost 6 bases and the V segment lost 1 base, leaving 8 bases of the junction unmatched. This CDR3 is 16 amino acids long. For the CDR3, the DNA is TGCGCCAGCAGCTTGACACCACCGACAGGGGATGAAAAACTGTTTTTT. This sequence encodes CASSLTPPTGDEKLFF.

This clone was found once. V usage is TRBV28 and J usage is TRBJ2-2, with 10 bases lining up with TRBD2. Germline V gene data show CDR1 as MDHEN and CDR2 as SYDVKM. J lost 5 bases, V lost 6 bases, and 6 bases had no gene match. The CDR3 runs to 15 residues. The CDR3, as DNA: TGTGCCAGCAGGGTAGCGGGGGGAAGGACCGGGGAGCTGTTTTTT. Protein: CASRVAGGRTGELFF.

V usage is TRBV18 and J usage is TRBJ2-5, with 7 bases matching TRBD2. Germline loops: CDR1 KGHSH, CDR2 LQKENI. The CDR3 is made up of 17 amino acids. The V segment lost 3 bases and the J segment 1 base; nucleotides outside the gene matches: 11. CDR3 nucleotides: TGTGCCAGCTCACCCCAACTACGGGGGGACTTCCAAGAGACCCAGTACTTC. Translation gives CASSPQLRGDFQETQYF.

The J gene is TRBJ1-5, the V gene TRBV15; D is possibly TRBD1 (6 bases). CDR3 length: 16 residues. The germline CDR1 and CDR2 sequences are LNHNV and YYDKDF (reference sequence). Trimming left V 0 bases short and J 2 bases short, with 11 bases between. Here the CDR3 reads CATSREGARGNQPQHF. DNA of the CDR3: TGTGCCACCAGCAGAGAGGGGGCGCGCGGCAATCAGCCCCAGCATTTT.

The CDR3 nucleotides are TGTGCCAGTAGTGATCGGGGGGGTCTTTCCATCTCCTACGAGCAGTACTTC. This encodes CASSDRGGLSISYEQYF. This chain links TRBV19 with TRBJ2-7; 8 nucleotides match TRBD2. In germline, CDR1 is LNHDA, CDR2 SQIVND (reference sequence). Trimming at V came to 5 bases and at J to 0 bases, leaving 12 bases not matched to a gene. The CDR3 sequence is 17 residues long. Together with reference TRBV19 and TRBJ2-7, the CDR3 gives the full variable domain: DGGITQSPKYLFRKEGQNVTLSCEQNLNHDAMYWYRQDPGQGLRLIYYSQIVNDFQKGDIAEGYSVSREKKESFPLTVTSAQKNPTAFYLCASSDRGGLSISYEQYFGPGTRLTVT.

The chain is built from TRBV7-2 and TRBJ2-1; D ambiguous. Trimming stripped 7 bases from V and 4 bases from J, with 23 bases between. CDR3 length: 17 amino acids. Germline CDR1 is SGHTA and CDR2 is FQGNSA. The CDR3 loop is CASNLKLGTGSYNEQFF. CDR3 bases: TGTGCCAGCAACCTTAAGCTTGGTACCGGGTCGTACAATGAGCAGTTCTTC.

The gene calls are TRBV5-8 and TRBJ2-5, with D tentatively TRBD1 (5 bases). Germline V gene lookup returns CDR1 SGHTS and CDR2 YDEGEE. Trimming stripped 0 bases from V and 3 bases from J, with 12 bases between. The CDR3 consists of 15 residues. CDR3 sequence (DNA): TGTGCCAGCAGCTTGGAGTCACAGGCAGAAGAGACCCAGTACTTC. Translating it yields CASSLESQAEETQYF.

This clone was detected only a few times. V and J are TRBV4-3 and TRBJ1-3; no definite D call. The CDR3 runs 15 residues. The germline V gene encodes CDR1 LGHNA and CDR2 YSLEER. Trimming removed 0 bases at V and 6 bases at J, with 12 bases between. The CDR3 reads CASSQDSGSSNTIYF. The CDR3 DNA reads as TGCGCCAGCAGCCAAGATAGCGGCAGCTCAAACACCATATATTTT.

The chain carries TRBV28 and TRBJ1-2, with 7 bases identical to TRBD1. This CDR3 comprises 16 residues. The trim removed 7 bases at V and 8 bases at J, leaving 19 bases unmatched. CDR1 is MDHEN, CDR2 SYDVKM, per germline. CDR3: CASTVYPGGTEEGYTF. DNA of the CDR3: TGTGCCAGCACGGTTTACCCCGGAGGGACAGAGGAGGGCTACACCTTC.

The rearrangement uses TRBV29-1 and TRBJ1-1; D gene uncertain. Germline assignment: CDR1 SQVTM and CDR2 ANQGSEA. The V end lost 6 bases, the J end lost 5 bases, and 16 bases lay between the germline ends. This CDR3 region has 13 residues. CDR3 coding DNA: TGCAGCGTCAACCAAGGACCGGGGACTGAAGCTTTCTTT. Its protein product is CSVNQGPGTEAFF.

This chain uses TRBV18 with TRBJ1-6; D uncertain. V was clipped by 2 bases and J by 0 bases, with 14 bases between them. Germline lookup yields CDR1 KGHSH and CDR2 LQKENI. This CDR3 has 18 residues. The CDR3: CASSPIGGSSSYNSPLHF. CDR3 coding DNA: TGTGCCAGCTCACCAATCGGCGGAAGCAGCTCCTATAATTCACCCCTCCACTTT.

The chain couples TRBV30 to TRBJ2-1, with D maybe TRBD2 (5 bases). In germline, CDR1 is GTSNPN, CDR2 SVGIG (reference sequence). The CDR3 runs 15 residues. Trimming took off 2 bases at V and 1 base at J, with 12 bases between the two ends. CDR3 loop: CAWSPPGKSYNEQFF. CDR3 nucleotides: TGTGCCTGGAGTCCCCCCGGGAAGTCCTACAATGAGCAGTTCTTC.

The rearrangement joins TRBV30 to TRBJ2-7; no firm D call. The CDR3 spans 15 residues. Germline CDR1 and CDR2: GTSNPN and SVGIG (reference sequence). Trimming took 2 bases from V and 0 from J, leaving 14 bases between them. This CDR3 reads CAWSPGQSSSYEQYF. The CDR3 DNA is TGTGCCTGGAGTCCTGGGCAGTCCAGCTCCTACGAGCAGTACTTC.

V gene TRBV7-9 combines with J gene TRBJ2-1; D is perhaps TRBD1 (5 bases). The CDR3 extends over 15 amino acids. CDR1 SEHNR and CDR2 FQNEAQ come from the germline V gene (reference sequence). The V and J ends lost 3 bases and 7 bases respectively, with 16 bases between them. CDR3: CASSFGEDSGNEQFF. The CDR3 nucleotides read TGTGCCAGCAGCTTTGGGGAAGACAGTGGGAATGAGCAGTTCTTC.

This chain connects TRBV6-5 to TRBJ1-6, with D tentatively TRBD1 (5 bases). Germline lookup yields CDR1 MNHEY and CDR2 SVGAGI. This CDR3 is 14 amino acids long. With 5 bases removed from V and 8 bases from J, the gap between germline ends came to 13 bases. The CDR3 loop reads CASSRRDSHSPLHF. CDR3 DNA: TGTGCCAGCAGTCGTCGGGACTCTCATTCACCCCTCCACTTT.

The V call is TRBV11-1, the J call TRBJ2-5; TRBD1 matches 7 bases. The CDR3 covers 14 residues. V gave up 5 bases and J gave up 5 bases; unmatched junction bases: 8. CDR1 and CDR2 from the germline V gene are SGHAT and FQDESV (reference sequence). CDR3 residues: CASSRQGLMETQYF. CDR3 sequence (DNA): TGTGCCAGCAGCCGACAGGGCTTGATGGAGACCCAGTACTTC.

The chain couples TRBV6-5 to TRBJ2-5, with 8 positions matching TRBD2. CDR1 and CDR2 from the germline V gene are MNHEY and SVGAGI. J gave up 4 bases and V 7 bases, and 5 bases lay outside the gene matches. The CDR3 is 13 residues long. The CDR3 sequence: CASNGGVPETQYF. For the CDR3, the DNA is TGTGCCAGCAACGGGGGGGTACCAGAGACCCAGTACTTC.

The chain employs TRBV7-6 and TRBJ2-5; the D gene is possibly TRBD2 (5 bases). Trimming left V 0 bases short and J 2 bases short, with 13 bases between. The CDR3 totals 16 residues. Germline V gene data show CDR1 as SGHVS and CDR2 as FNYEAQ. The CDR3 protein is CASSLARVLGQETQYF. DNA for the CDR3: TGTGCCAGCAGCTTAGCGCGGGTTTTGGGGCAAGAGACCCAGTACTTC.

The V and J genes are TRBV24-1 and TRBJ2-2; weak D call: TRBD1 (6 bases). The CDR3 consists of 14 residues. Trimming removed 4 bases at V and 7 bases at J, with 12 bases between. Looked up from germline, CDR1 is KGHDR and CDR2 is SFDVKD. CDR3 region: CATSESRGHGELFF. As DNA, the CDR3 is TGTGCCACCAGTGAAAGCAGGGGTCACGGGGAGCTGTTTTTT.

This clone was seen more than once but under ten times. V gene TRBV5-8 combines with J gene TRBJ1-6; weak D call: TRBD1 (5 bases). This CDR3 region has 14 residues. Germline V gene sequence: CDR1 SGHTS, CDR2 YDEGEE. The germline V and J ends were trimmed by 2 bases and 14 bases, with 17 bases remaining between them. The CDR3: CASSLETATSTLHF. CDR3 DNA: TGTGCCAGCAGCTTAGAGACAGCTACCTCGACCCTCCACTTT.

The V call is TRBV19, the J call TRBJ1-4, with unresolved D. The CDR3 is made up of 15 amino acids. Per germline, CDR1 LNHDA and CDR2 SQIVND (reference sequence). The V end lost 5 bases, the J end lost 7 bases, and 17 bases lay between the germline ends. The CDR3 loop is CASSLEGLGGEKLFF. In DNA form, the CDR3 reads TGTGCCAGTAGTTTGGAGGGTTTAGGAGGTGAAAAACTGTTTTTT.

V usage is TRBV18 and J usage is TRBJ2-7; 7 bases map to TRBD1. With V trimmed by 0 bases and J by 5 bases, 19 bases remained unmatched. The CDR3 runs to 19 residues. Germline V gives CDR1 KGHSH, CDR2 LQKENI. The CDR3 DNA is TGTGCCAGCTCACCACCGAGGGTCACAGGGGTTCTGAGGTTCGACGAGCAGTACTTC. Encoded protein: CASSPPRVTGVLRFDEQYF.

In nucleotides, the CDR3 is TGTGCCAGCACCAGCCCAGGGAAGGATCGCTATGGCTACACCTTC. Amino acid sequence: CASTSPGKDRYGYTF. The genes are TRBV28 and TRBJ1-2, with D perhaps matching TRBD1 (5 bases). CDR1 is MDHEN, CDR2 SYDVKM, per germline. V lost 7 bases and J lost 4, with 19 bases in between. The CDR3 spans 15 residues.

V is TRBV4-3 and J is TRBJ1-2; TRBD1 agrees at 8 bases. The CDR3 length is 15 residues. V was clipped by 3 bases and J by 0 bases; unmatched bases: 3. CDR1 is LGHNA and CDR2 is YSLEER in the germline V gene. The CDR3 DNA follows: TGCGCCAGCAGCCACCGGACAGGGCCTAACTATGGCTACACCTTC. Translated: CASSHRTGPNYGYTF.

This clone was seen once. The chain uses TRBV11-2 and TRBJ1-5; D call uncertain. Germline-derived CDR1 and CDR2 are SGHAT and FQNNGV. This CDR3 contains 14 residues. V was pared by 5 bases and J by 5 bases, with 13 bases between. The CDR3 DNA reads as TGTGCCAGCAGCGCAACCCACGGGGATCAGCCCCAGCATTTT. Its protein is CASSATHGDQPQHF. The complete variable domain, with remaining parts taken from reference TRBV11-2 and TRBJ1-5, reads EAGVAQSPRYKIIEKRQSVAFWCNPISGHATLYWYQQILGQGPKLLIQFQNNGVVDDSQLPKDRFSAERLKGVDSTLKIQPAKLEDSAVYLCASSATHGDQPQHFGDGTRLSIL.

The chain recombines TRBV6-5 with TRBJ2-5; D is perhaps TRBD2 (6 bases). Germline V lookup: CDR1 MNHEY, CDR2 SVGAGI. The CDR3 extends over 14 amino acids. Trimming shortened V by 6 bases and J by 5 bases, and 16 bases separated the two germline ends. This CDR3 is CASRLGLSPETQYF. CDR3 nucleotide sequence: TGTGCCAGCAGACTCGGACTATCACCCGAGACCCAGTACTTC.